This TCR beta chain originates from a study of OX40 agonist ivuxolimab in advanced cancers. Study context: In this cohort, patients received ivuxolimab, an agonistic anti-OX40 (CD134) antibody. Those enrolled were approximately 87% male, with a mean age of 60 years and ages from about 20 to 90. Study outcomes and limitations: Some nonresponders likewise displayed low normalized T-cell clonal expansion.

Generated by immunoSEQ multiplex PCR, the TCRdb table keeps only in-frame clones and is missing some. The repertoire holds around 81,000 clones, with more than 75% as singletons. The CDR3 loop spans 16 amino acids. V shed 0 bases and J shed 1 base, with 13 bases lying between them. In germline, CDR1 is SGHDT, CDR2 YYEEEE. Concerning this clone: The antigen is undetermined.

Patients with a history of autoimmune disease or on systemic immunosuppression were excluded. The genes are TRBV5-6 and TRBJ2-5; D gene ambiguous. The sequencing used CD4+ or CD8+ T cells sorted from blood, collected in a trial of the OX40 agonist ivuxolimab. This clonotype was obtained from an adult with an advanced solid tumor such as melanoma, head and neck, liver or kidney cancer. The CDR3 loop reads CASSLDNFGLQETQYF. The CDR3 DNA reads TGTGCCAGCAGCTTGGATAACTTCGGTCTCCAAGAGACCCAGTACTTC.